This TCR beta chain was observed in a study of CD8 T cells in Susac syndrome. Whole-study results and caveats: The study's TCR sequencing and HLA analysis covered a relatively small number of individuals, and the study acknowledged this. Susac CD8+ clonal expansion peaked in TEMRA cells and active patients.

CDR1 and CDR2 (germline): MNHNS, SASEGT. The length of the CDR3 is 16 residues. V shed 4 bases, J shed 4 bases, and the junction held 7 bases outside the gene matches. The authors reverse transcribed about 0.5 to 1 ug RNA with random hexamers. TCRdb itself ran the immunoSEQ multiplex PCR reads through MiXCR, one entry per CDR3 protein. The sample yields about 76,000 distinct CDR3 sequences, around 93% seen once. Comment on this clonotype: No antigen is known for it.

Sequencing of TCR beta covered CD8+ and CD4+ T cells obtained from blood. Susac syndrome patients met recently defined diagnostic criteria for definite or probable disease. The clonotype was recovered from a human donor with Susac syndrome. Source material: CD8+ T cells from PBMCs. The chain recombines TRBV6-1 with TRBJ2-3; 11 nucleotides agree with TRBD2. For the CDR3, the DNA is TGTGCCAGCAGTGGAACTAGCGGGAGTGGGGCAGATACGCAGTATTTT. Protein sequence: CASSGTSGSGADTQYF.